This entry lists 14 T cell receptor beta chains sequenced from one sample in a study of shared clonotypes between healthy human individuals (dated by TCRdb to 2020 to 2021). Receptor amplification or capture employed the immunoSEQ multiplex PCR assay. TCRdb took this table from immuneACCESS and kept in-frame rearrangements with V and J called. Such tables lack part of the clones; where checked against another copy, unresolved V genes explain under half of the gap, and the rest is unexplained. For this sample there are some 650,000 clones; around 97% appear just once. The ten largest clones take up 0.055% to 0.07% of the sample. The sequenced material came from naive CD4+ T cells sorted from blood. The sample's cell subset or site, from its label and the paper: CD45RA+ positively selected. The origin of the receptors is a woman aged 25 to 45 in good health.

CDR3 nucleotide sequence: TGTGCCAGCAGTTTCAACAGGGAGGCGAACACTGAAGCTTTCTTT. This sequence encodes CASSFNREANTEAFF. The chain carries TRBV27 and TRBJ1-1; a weak D match, TRBD1 (6 bases). This CDR3 region has 15 residues. Trimming cost V 3 bases and J 1 base, with 12 bases left between them. Germline V gives CDR1 MNHEY, CDR2 SMNVEV (reference sequence).

V gene TRBV6-1 combines with J gene TRBJ2-1; TRBD2 agrees at 8 bases. Germline V lookup: CDR1 MNHNS, CDR2 SASEGT. The CDR3 extends over 15 amino acids. With 6 bases clipped from V and 4 bases from J, the junction kept 8 bases outside the gene matches. CDR3 amino acids: CASRASGSGYNEQFF. The DNA for the CDR3 is TGTGCCAGCAGAGCAAGCGGGAGCGGATACAATGAGCAGTTCTTC.

In its sample, this clone was seen once. The CDR3 DNA reads as TGTGCCAGCAGCCCCCTAGGGGAAGTATATTTCTATGGCTACACCTTC. Its protein product is CASSPLGEVYFYGYTF. The chain links TRBV5-8 to TRBJ1-2; maybe TRBD1 (5 bases). The CDR3 is 16 residues long. Germline V gene lookup returns CDR1 SGHTS and CDR2 YDEGEE. V lost 4 bases and J 4 bases, leaving 20 bases between the germline ends.

J is TRBJ2-5 and V is TRBV9; possibly TRBD2 for D (6 bases). CDR1 and CDR2 (germline): SGDLS, YYNGEE. V was shortened by 0 bases and J by 5 bases, with 14 bases between the two germline ends. This CDR3 region has 15 residues. The CDR3 loop is CASSVVSGVVETQYF. CDR3 nucleotide sequence: TGTGCCAGCAGCGTAGTATCGGGAGTAGTTGAGACCCAGTACTTC.

This chain connects TRBV19 to TRBJ1-2, with 9 bases lining up with TRBD1. This CDR3 region has 15 residues. V gave up 8 bases and J gave up 2 bases; unmatched junction bases: 9. Germline V gene sequence: CDR1 LNHDA, CDR2 SQIVND (reference sequence). CDR3 residues: CASRDRDQENYGYTF. DNA of the CDR3: TGTGCCAGTCGGGACAGGGACCAGGAGAACTATGGCTACACCTTC.

The chain recombines TRBV10-3 with TRBJ1-1; perhaps TRBD1 as D (5 bases). Per germline, CDR1 ENHRY and CDR2 SYGVKD. The CDR3 runs to 13 residues. Between the trimmed V and J ends, which lost 7 bases and 8 bases, there was a span of 17 bases. CDR3 protein: CAITLDAGEEAFF. The CDR3 nucleotides read TGTGCCATCACCCTAGACGCGGGGGAGGAAGCTTTCTTT.

V gene TRBV5-4 combines with J gene TRBJ1-6; D call uncertain. The ends were cut back, 0 bases at V and 7 bases at J, with 14 bases in the middle. The CDR3 is 16 residues long. Looked up from germline, CDR1 is SGHNT and CDR2 is YYREEE (reference sequence). The DNA of the CDR3 is TGTGCCAGCAGCTTGGATCAGTGGCAGAGGAATTCACCCCTCCACTTT. Protein: CASSLDQWQRNSPLHF.

V gene TRBV7-2 combines with J gene TRBJ2-7; 8 positions agree with TRBD1. The CDR3 has 15 residues. J lost 6 bases, V lost 1 base, and 8 bases had no gene match. Germline-derived CDR1 and CDR2 are SGHTA and FQGNSA. The CDR3 DNA reads as TGTGCCAGCAGCTTAGATTCAGGGGGCGCGTCCGAGCAGTACTTC. This gives the protein CASSLDSGGASEQYF.

The V call is TRBV19, the J call TRBJ2-3; 7 nucleotides line up with TRBD2. Looked up from germline, CDR1 is LNHDA and CDR2 is SQIVND (reference sequence). Trimming removed 5 bases from V and 2 bases from J; junction bases left unmatched: 4. This CDR3 has 14 amino acids. The CDR3 region is CASSPGLLTDTQYF. The CDR3, as DNA: TGTGCCAGTAGTCCGGGACTACTCACAGATACGCAGTATTTT.

This clone was seen once. This chain joins TRBV5-1 and TRBJ2-5, with D uncertain. The CDR3 sequence is 11 residues long. Trimming removed 7 bases from V and 4 bases from J, with 8 bases in between. From germline, CDR1 is SGHRS and CDR2 YFSETQ. CDR3 sequence (DNA): TGCGCCAGCGTTGTGGGAGAGACCCAGTACTTC. Translation: CASVVGETQYF.

The chain uses TRBV6-1 and TRBJ2-1; TRBD2 agrees at 9 bases. The germline V gene encodes CDR1 MNHNS and CDR2 SASEGT. With 5 bases clipped from V and 3 bases from J, the junction kept 5 bases outside the gene matches. The CDR3 length is 15 residues. This CDR3 reads CASSLVSGSYNEQFF. In DNA form, the CDR3 reads TGTGCCAGCAGTCTGGTTAGCGGGAGCTACAATGAGCAGTTCTTC.

This clone was observed a few times. The rearrangement joins TRBV7-9 to TRBJ2-7; D gene ambiguous. The V and J ends lost 6 bases and 3 bases respectively, with 15 bases between them. This CDR3 is 14 amino acids long. Germline V gives CDR1 SEHNR, CDR2 FQNEAQ (reference sequence). The CDR3 region has the DNA TGTGCCAGCAGTTACGACTCAGATTTCTACGAGCAGTACTTC. Translation gives CASSYDSDFYEQYF. Together with reference TRBV7-9 and TRBJ2-7, the CDR3 gives the full variable domain: DTGVSQNPRHKITKRGQNVTFRCDPISEHNRLYWYRQTLGQGPEFLTYFQNEAQLEKSRLLSDRFSAERPKGSFSTLEIQRTEQGDSAMYLCASSYDSDFYEQYFGPGTRLTVT.

The rearrangement joins TRBV5-1 to TRBJ2-7; 11 bases match TRBD1. Germline CDR1 SGHRS, CDR2 YFSETQ. V lost 5 bases and J lost 6; bases outside the gene matches: 10. There are 15 residues in the CDR3. The DNA for the CDR3 is TGCGCCAGCAGAAACTGGGGACAGGGGGAGACCGAGCAGTACTTC. Encoded protein: CASRNWGQGETEQYF.

The chain has TRBV4-1 and TRBJ1-5; D unresolved. The CDR3 is 17 amino acids. Trimming shortened V by 2 bases and J by 1 base, and 15 bases separated the two germline ends. Germline V lookup: CDR1 MGHRA, CDR2 YSYEKL. This chain's CDR3 is CASSQSFIGSSNQPQHF. DNA of the CDR3: TGCGCCAGCAGCCAATCGTTCATAGGGTCGAGCAATCAGCCCCAGCATTTT.